The rows below give T cell receptor beta chains drawn from one sample of a study of blood T cell repertoires in COVID-19. Sequencing used immunoSEQ multiplex PCR; TCRdb keeps in-frame clones, though not all of them. Altogether roughly 310,000 clones are present, 90% being singletons, with the ten largest covering less than 3.5%. Sequencing input: peripheral blood. The source of these receptors is a woman younger than 45 with COVID-19, enrolled during active disease. CDR3s include the opening cysteine and the closing phenylalanine or tryptophan. D genes are given only for firm matches.

d_gene: TRBD2
v_gene: TRBV29-1
j_gene: TRBJ2-7
CDR3aa: CSVGLVLSSEQYF
CDR3nt: TGCAGCGTCGGACTAGTATTATCCTCCGAGCAGTACTTC

d_gene: TRBD2
v_gene: TRBV2
j_gene: TRBJ2-7
CDR3aa: CASRATSGTFYEQYF
CDR3nt: TGTGCCAGCAGGGCGACTAGCGGGACTTTCTACGAGCAGTACTTC

d_gene: TRBD1
v_gene: TRBV29-1
j_gene: TRBJ1-2
CDR3aa: CSVGQGAGDGYTF
CDR3nt: TGCAGCGTGGGACAGGGGGCTGGGGATGGCTACACCTTC

d_gene: -
v_gene: TRBV27
j_gene: TRBJ2-7
CDR3aa: CASSILSSYEQYF
CDR3nt: TGTGCCAGCAGTATACTTAGCTCCTACGAGCAGTACTTC

d_gene: -
v_gene: TRBV2
j_gene: TRBJ1-5
CDR3aa: CASSDPREDQPQHF
CDR3nt: TGTGCCAGCAGTGATCCCAGGGAGGATCAGCCCCAGCATTTT

d_gene: -
v_gene: TRBV27
j_gene: TRBJ1-1
CDR3aa: CASSFRGQNTEAFF
CDR3nt: TGTGCCAGCAGCTTCCGGGGACAGAACACTGAAGCTTTCTTT

d_gene: -
v_gene: TRBV11-2
j_gene: TRBJ1-5
CDR3aa: CASSLDWLDSNQPQHF
CDR3nt: TGTGCCAGCAGCTTAGATTGGCTAGATAGCAATCAGCCCCAGCATTTT

d_gene: -
v_gene: TRBV6-2/TRBV6-3
j_gene: TRBJ1-1
CDR3aa: CASTPPTGMNTEAFF
CDR3nt: TGTGCCAGCACCCCCCCGACAGGAATGAACACTGAAGCTTTCTTT

d_gene: -
v_gene: TRBV27
j_gene: TRBJ1-1
CDR3aa: CASSGIGTKRNTEAFF
CDR3nt: TGTGCCAGCAGTGGCATCGGGACAAAACGGAACACTGAAGCTTTCTTT

d_gene: -
v_gene: TRBV5-1
j_gene: TRBJ2-1
CDR3aa: CASSSSRPEQFF
CDR3nt: TGCGCCAGCAGCTCGTCGAGGCCCGAGCAGTTCTTC

d_gene: -
v_gene: TRBV28
j_gene: TRBJ1-6
CDR3aa: CASSFGSSYNSPLHF
CDR3nt: TGTGCCAGCAGTTTCGGGAGCTCCTATAATTCACCCCTCCACTTT

d_gene: -
v_gene: TRBV3-1/TRBV3-2
j_gene: TRBJ1-1
CDR3aa: CASDQGRGTPSFF
CDR3nt: TGTGCCAGCGATCAAGGGAGGGGCACACCTTCTTTCTTT